What follows are 20 T cell receptor beta chains derived from one specimen sequenced in a study of Ad26.COV2.S vaccination and SARS-CoV-2 variants. Treatment given: roughly 19 received Ad26.COV2.S at low or high dose, single or two shots; five or six received placebo; per-sample allocation not given. Sampling occurred on day 63 after the first vaccine or placebo injection. TCRdb keeps only in-frame clones here, not all; method: immunoSEQ multiplex PCR. The sample holds hundreds of thousands of clones, 85% to 90% seen once. Sample: peripheral blood, taken in a trial of Ad26.COV2.S vaccine versus placebo. The receptors originated from a person between 18 and 59 years old who received the Ad26.COV2.S COVID-19 vaccine or a placebo.

The chain combines TRBV28 with TRBJ1-2; TRBD1 agrees at 8 bases. V lost 5 bases to trimming and J lost 4 bases; unmatched junction nucleotides: 12. The CDR3 is made up of 16 amino acids. The germline gives CDR1 MDHEN, CDR2 SYDVKM. CDR3 region: CASSPPTGAGIYGYTF. The CDR3 DNA reads TGTGCCAGCAGTCCTCCGACAGGGGCCGGAATCTATGGCTACACCTTC.

The gene calls are TRBV5-6 and TRBJ2-3, with D tentatively TRBD1 (5 bases). The germline V and J ends were trimmed by 4 bases and 2 bases, with 11 bases remaining between them. The CDR3 sequence is 14 residues long. CDR1 and CDR2 (germline): SGHDT, YYEEEE. The CDR3 here is CASSRRQHTDTQYF. The CDR3 DNA follows: TGTGCCAGCAGCAGGCGACAGCACACAGATACGCAGTATTTT.

The V gene is TRBV19, the J gene TRBJ1-5; weak D call: TRBD1 (5 bases). Germline V gives CDR1 LNHDA, CDR2 SQIVND (reference sequence). V shed 4 bases and J shed 4 bases, with 17 bases lying between them. This CDR3 comprises 16 residues. The CDR3 reads CASSKGQGAGNQPQHF. The CDR3 DNA follows: TGTGCCAGTAGTAAAGGGCAGGGTGCGGGAAATCAGCCCCAGCATTTT. Together with reference TRBV19 and TRBJ1-5, the CDR3 gives the full variable domain: DGGITQSPKYLFRKEGQNVTLSCEQNLNHDAMYWYRQDPGQGLRLIYYSQIVNDFQKGDIAEGYSVSREKKESFPLTVTSAQKNPTAFYLCASSKGQGAGNQPQHFGDGTRLSIL.

The rearrangement uses TRBV28 and TRBJ1-5; weak D call: TRBD1 (6 bases). The CDR3 sequence is 14 residues long. V lost 8 bases and J lost 3, with 14 bases in between. CDR1 is MDHEN and CDR2 is SYDVKM in the germline V gene. This CDR3 reads CASFRDTINQPQHF. CDR3 nucleotides: TGTGCCAGCTTTAGGGACACAATCAATCAGCCCCAGCATTTT.

This clone has only one observation. J is TRBJ2-1 and V is TRBV5-1; 9 nucleotides line up with TRBD1. The CDR3 runs to 13 residues. CDR1 is SGHRS, CDR2 YFSETQ, per germline. Trimming cost V 0 bases and J 9 bases; bases outside gene matches: 1. CDR3 loop: CASSLGQGGEQFF. In nucleotides, the CDR3 is TGCGCCAGCAGCTTGGGACAGGGGGGTGAGCAGTTCTTC.

CDR3 in amino acids: CASSLATGNFYEQYF. CDR3 in DNA: TGCGCCAGCAGCTTGGCAACAGGGAACTTCTACGAGCAGTACTTC. V usage is TRBV5-1 and J usage is TRBJ2-7; D may be TRBD1 (6 bases). This CDR3 is built from 15 residues. Looked up from germline, CDR1 is SGHRS and CDR2 is YFSETQ. V was cut by 0 bases and J by 3 bases, with 13 bases left in between.

V is TRBV30 and J is TRBJ2-7, with D possibly TRBD1 on 6 matching bases. The CDR3 is 13 residues long. The V gene's germline CDR1 is GTSNPN and CDR2 SVGIG (reference sequence). V lost 4 bases to trimming and J lost 6 bases, with 16 bases between them. The CDR3 bases are TGTGCCTGGAATCGGGACACGGCTCTCGAGCAGTACTTC. Translating gives CAWNRDTALEQYF. Supplemented by reference TRBV30 and TRBJ2-7, the full variable domain reads SQTIHQWPATLVQPVGSPLSLECTVEGTSNPNLYWYRQAAGRGLQLLFYSVGIGQISSEVPQNLSASRPQDRQFILSSKKLLLSDSGFYLCAWNRDTALEQYFGPGTRLTVT.

The genes are TRBV10-2 and TRBJ2-1; no clear D gene. Trimming stripped 3 bases from V and 0 bases from J, with 9 bases between. This CDR3 spans 15 amino acids. The germline V gene encodes CDR1 WSHSY and CDR2 SAAADI. The CDR3 DNA is TGCGCCAGCAGTGATGGAGAGAGCTCCTACAATGAGCAGTTCTTC. This codes for CASSDGESSYNEQFF.

V usage is TRBV3-1 (or the pseudogene TRBV3-2) and J usage is TRBJ1-1; 7 bases map to TRBD1. CDR1 and CDR2 from the germline V gene are LGHDT and YNNKEL (reference sequence). The CDR3 length is 14 residues. V dropped 4 bases and J dropped 2; count of bases not matched to a gene: 4. The CDR3 nucleotides are TGTGCCAGCAGCCGGGGACAGAGAAACACTGAAGCTTTCTTT. As protein: CASSRGQRNTEAFF.

V and J are TRBV3-1 (or the pseudogene TRBV3-2) and TRBJ2-1, with D perhaps matching TRBD2 (6 bases). CDR1 and CDR2 from the germline V gene are LGHDT and YNNKEL (reference sequence). The V gene lost 4 bases and the J gene lost 9 bases, with 16 bases spanning the gap. CDR3 length: 14 residues. The CDR3 sequence is CASSRPGLSSEQFF. CDR3 sequence (DNA): TGTGCCAGCAGCCGCCCGGGACTCTCTAGTGAGCAGTTCTTC.

The rearrangement links TRBV7-9 to TRBJ2-1, with 8 positions matching TRBD2. The length of the CDR3 is 17 residues. Unmatched junction bases numbered 8, after V lost 4 bases and J lost 0 bases. Looked up from germline, CDR1 is SEHNR and CDR2 is FQNEAQ (reference sequence). The CDR3 DNA reads as TGTGCCAGCAGCTCCCCAGCGGGGGCGACCTCCTACAATGAGCAGTTCTTC. It codes for CASSSPAGATSYNEQFF.

The rearrangement joins TRBV4-1 to TRBJ2-1, with 7 bases aligning to TRBD2. The junction had 8 bases not matched to a gene; V was cut back by 4 bases and J by 2 bases. The CDR3 totals 16 residues. Germline assignment: CDR1 MGHRA and CDR2 YSYEKL. The CDR3 nucleotides are TGCGCCAGCAGCCGATCCCTAGCGGAAACCTACAATGAGCAGTTCTTC. It encodes CASSRSLAETYNEQFF.

The chain combines TRBV4-2 with TRBJ1-5; unclear D gene. Germline values: CDR1 LGHNA, CDR2 YNFKEQ. V was cut by 0 bases and J by 4 bases, with 13 bases left in between. This CDR3 has 16 amino acids. The CDR3 region is CASSQDVAGGNQPQHF. CDR3 nucleotide sequence: TGTGCCAGCAGCCAAGATGTAGCAGGTGGGAATCAGCCCCAGCATTTT.

The J gene is TRBJ1-1, the V gene TRBV19; 7 nucleotides line up with TRBD1. Germline V gives CDR1 LNHDA, CDR2 SQIVND (reference sequence). This CDR3 region has 14 residues. The junction had 10 bases not matched to a gene; V was cut back by 10 bases and J by 2 bases. The CDR3 region is CATAGGFGNTEAFF. Written as DNA, the CDR3 is TGTGCCACCGCAGGGGGATTCGGTAACACTGAAGCTTTCTTT. The whole variable domain, filled in from reference TRBV19 and TRBJ1-1, reads DGGITQSPKYLFRKEGQNVTLSCEQNLNHDAMYWYRQDPGQGLRLIYYSQIVNDFQKGDIAEGYSVSREKKESFPLTVTSAQKNPTAFYLCATAGGFGNTEAFFGQGTRLTVV.

This clone was seen only once. This chain uses TRBV6-5 with TRBJ1-1; D ambiguous. This CDR3 is built from 14 residues. With 6 bases removed from V and 0 bases from J, the gap between germline ends came to 11 bases. The germline V gene has CDR1 MNHEY and CDR2 SVGAGI. As DNA, the CDR3 is TGTGCCAGCAGATGGACTGTGGTGAACACTGAAGCTTTCTTT. Amino acid sequence: CASRWTVVNTEAFF.

The rearrangement joins TRBV28 to TRBJ2-7; 7 nucleotides match TRBD1. Per germline, CDR1 MDHEN and CDR2 SYDVKM. After removal of 6 bases from V and 4 bases from J, the junction contained 9 bases not matched to a gene. CDR3 length: 14 amino acids. The DNA for the CDR3 is TGTGCCAGCAGACCTCCGGGCAGGGGGTACGAGCAGTACTTC. It translates to CASRPPGRGYEQYF.

V usage is TRBV19 and J usage is TRBJ2-7; maybe TRBD2 (5 bases). Trimming pared 3 bases from V and 7 bases from J, leaving 13 bases between. From germline, CDR1 is LNHDA and CDR2 SQIVND (reference sequence). The CDR3 extends over 13 amino acids. The CDR3 reads CASSIPGTGEQYF. CDR3 DNA: TGTGCCAGTAGTATTCCGGGAACGGGGGAGCAGTACTTC.

The chain couples TRBV18 to TRBJ1-2; 12 bases map to TRBD1. V lost 3 bases and J lost 8; bases outside the gene matches: 10. The CDR3 is made up of 16 amino acids. CDR1 is KGHSH, CDR2 LQKENI, per germline. The CDR3 bases are TGTGCCAGCTCACCGTATCCGGGACAGGGGGCCGGGGGCTACACCTTC. This codes for CASSPYPGQGAGGYTF. The whole variable domain, filled in from reference TRBV18 and TRBJ1-2, reads NAGVMQNPRHLVRRRGQEARLRCSPMKGHSHVYWYRQLPEEGLKFMVYLQKENIIDESGMPKERFSAEFPKEGPSILRIQQVVRGDSAAYFCASSPYPGQGAGGYTFGSGTRLTVV.

The CDR3 loop reads CASSQTVAGELFF. As DNA, the CDR3 is TGTGCCAGCAGCCAAACCGTGGCCGGGGAGCTGTTTTTT. The chain combines TRBV14 with TRBJ2-2; D is unclear. The germline gives CDR1 SGHDN, CDR2 FVKESK. Trimming took 2 bases from V and 6 from J, leaving 7 bases between them. The CDR3 loop spans 13 amino acids.

V is TRBV3-1 (or the pseudogene TRBV3-2) and J is TRBJ2-7; tentative D call: TRBD2 (7 bases). V was shortened by 0 bases and J by 11 bases, with 17 bases between the two germline ends. Germline-derived CDR1 and CDR2 are LGHDT and YNNKEL (reference sequence). This CDR3 comprises 14 residues. CDR3 bases: TGTGCCAGCAGCCAAGAGGGGGGGCGGGCCTTTAAGTACTTC. This gives the protein CASSQEGGRAFKYF.